This T cell receptor (beta chain) was captured by sequencing in a study of T-cell memory formation after mild COVID-19. The CDR3 sequence is 14 residues long. TCRdb passed the 5' RACE reads through MiXCR, listing each CDR3 protein once. The table lists 450,000 to 700,000 distinct CDR3 sequences, approximately 19% of them singletons. This clonotype was seen a few times. One end of the junction fails to match germline, which may point to a read error. The sample taken for sequencing was PBMCs or a T cell subset sorted from them (not recorded which). This TCR was recovered from an adult woman who had mild COVID-19 (a few samples of this study predate the infection). Cell type and time point are not known. V is TRBV12-3 or TRBV12-4 and J is TRBJ1-6, with D possibly TRBD1 on 6 matching bases. The CDR3 here is CASSNRDTGYSPEF. The DNA of the CDR3 is TGTGCCAGCAGTAACCGGGACACAGGATATTCGCCAGAATTT.